This T cell receptor (beta chain) emerged from a study of blood T cell repertoires in COVID-19. Study-wide context: Sites in the United States, Italy and Spain provided acute and convalescent COVID-19 samples. The analysed material was cDNA or gDNA that came from T cells, B-cell-depleted T cells, or PBMCs.

In the authors' workflow: Amplification of reference gene primers was used by the study to estimate nucleated cell counts. Sequencing used immunoSEQ multiplex PCR; TCRdb keeps in-frame clones, though not all of them. V and J calls and clone size are given by that table; D and trimming were obtained from the DNA. The sample holds more than 250,000 clones, 75% to 85% seen once. Sequencing was done on a sample of peripheral blood. This clonotype was sampled from a man aged 50 to 60 with active or convalescent COVID-19.

The CDR3 spells CASSSMSGTDNNSPLHF. CDR3 nucleotides: TGTGCCAGCAGTTCGATGTCCGGGACAGATAATAATTCACCCCTCCACTTT. The gene calls are TRBV28 and TRBJ1-6; 7 bases are shared with TRBD1. The CDR3 is 17 amino acids. V lost 4 bases, J lost 5 bases, and 11 bases stayed unmatched. Germline V gene data show CDR1 as MDHEN and CDR2 as SYDVKM.